The present TCR beta chain was sequenced within a study of cytomegalovirus exposure and HLA in healthy donors (dated by TCRdb to about 2017). A note on the overall study: A later analysis indicated that the 110 or so validation repertoires were generated on the platform also employed for the 700 or so repertoires of the first cohort. The study aimed to test whether cataloging public T cell receptors could reveal signatures of past pathogen exposure. The study combined high-throughput TCR immunosequencing, statistical association of individual TCRs with disease status, and machine learning to predict cytomegalovirus infection status. A separate validation cohort of approximately 120 different subjects was used in addition to the approximately 700-subject first cohort. Results and caveats for the whole study, not just this receptor: In vitro tests confirmed that a few of the cytomegalovirus-associated TCR beta chains recognize cytomegalovirus antigens. The authors suggested that the approach could potentially be generalized to other disease states and immunological phenotypes. The study listed over 150 TCR beta chains as associated with cytomegalovirus. Of the cluster scores, approximately 95% were above 0 in a later analysis, which found that TCRs clustered in the first cohort also tended to co-occur in the 95 to 150 validation repertoires. The classifier was reported to diagnose cytomegalovirus status with high specificity and sensitivity in both the original cohort and the validation cohort. All 120 repertoires were used to score co-occurrence in the validation cohort in a later analysis, because that analysis had no HLA typing for the cohort. Most TCR sequences were observed very rarely across donors, whereas some public TCRs were present in many individuals.

Details on this clone: Its target antigen remains unknown. Per-base qualities were not stored, and no clone one base away is much larger.

Separate from the approximately 700-subject first cohort, the validation cohort of 120 subjects was the group to which the donors belonged. The germline V gene encodes CDR1 SGHTA and CDR2 FQGTGA. Relative to germline, V is missing 5 bases and J is missing 5 bases, with 16 bases of the junction outside any gene match. From the cysteine up to the phenylalanine, the CDR3 has a length of 18 residues. Just CDR3 DNA is preserved here, 54 bases in frame from base 1. The method behind the library was the immunoSEQ multiplex PCR assay. The original pipeline was this. A statistical classification framework was built to diagnose cytomegalovirus status from the catalog of TCR beta chain sequences. What TCRdb holds here is the immuneACCESS table cut down to in-frame rearrangements. Part of the clones is not present; checked against another copy, under half of the missing clones reflect an unresolved V gene, and the others are unexplained. The V and J calls and clone size come from that table; D and trimming were worked out from the DNA. The sample table records 90,000 or so clones; about 85% of these occur just once. The ten largest account for 20% of the sample.

Recombination joined TRBV7-3 with TRBJ2-3; TRBD1 matches 10 bases in the middle. This TCR came from a man in his late teens or twenties in good health and CMV-seropositive. The sample comprised PBMCs. CDR3 reads: CASSRETLGTGAGDTQYF. Here is the DNA: TGTGCCAGCAGCAGAGAAACCCTAGGGACAGGGGCGGGAGATACGCAGTATTTT.